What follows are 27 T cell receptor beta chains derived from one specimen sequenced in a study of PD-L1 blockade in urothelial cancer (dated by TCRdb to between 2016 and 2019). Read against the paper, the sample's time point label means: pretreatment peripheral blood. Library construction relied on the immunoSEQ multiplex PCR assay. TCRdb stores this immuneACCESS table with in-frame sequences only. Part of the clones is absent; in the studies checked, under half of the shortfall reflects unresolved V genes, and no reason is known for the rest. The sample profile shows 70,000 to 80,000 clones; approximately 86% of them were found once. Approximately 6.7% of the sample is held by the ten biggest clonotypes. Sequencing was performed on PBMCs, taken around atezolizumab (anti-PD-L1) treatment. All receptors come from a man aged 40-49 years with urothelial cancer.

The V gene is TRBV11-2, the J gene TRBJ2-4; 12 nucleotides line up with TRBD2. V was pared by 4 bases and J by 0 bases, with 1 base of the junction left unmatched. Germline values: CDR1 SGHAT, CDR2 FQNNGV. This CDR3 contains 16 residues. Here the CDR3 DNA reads TGTGCCAGCAGCTGGACTAGCGGGACAGCCAAAAACATTCAGTACTTC. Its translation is CASSWTSGTAKNIQYF.

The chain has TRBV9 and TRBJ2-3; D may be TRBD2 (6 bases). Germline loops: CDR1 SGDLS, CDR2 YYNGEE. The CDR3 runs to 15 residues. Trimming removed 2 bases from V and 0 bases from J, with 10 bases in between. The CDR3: CASSVGSGSTDTQYF. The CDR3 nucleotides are TGTGCCAGCAGCGTGGGGAGCGGGAGCACAGATACGCAGTATTTT. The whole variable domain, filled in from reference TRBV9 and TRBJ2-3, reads DSGVTQTPKHLITATGQRVTLRCSPRSGDLSVYWYQQSLDQGLQFLIQYYNGEERAKGNILERFSAQQFPDLHSELNLSSLELGDSALYFCASSVGSGSTDTQYFGPGTRLTVL.

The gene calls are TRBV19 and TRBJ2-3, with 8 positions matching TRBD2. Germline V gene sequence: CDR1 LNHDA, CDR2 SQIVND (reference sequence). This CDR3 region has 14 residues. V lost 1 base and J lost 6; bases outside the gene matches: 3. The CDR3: CASSIGSGMDTQYF. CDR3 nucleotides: TGTGCCAGTAGTATAGGTAGCGGGATGGATACGCAGTATTTT.

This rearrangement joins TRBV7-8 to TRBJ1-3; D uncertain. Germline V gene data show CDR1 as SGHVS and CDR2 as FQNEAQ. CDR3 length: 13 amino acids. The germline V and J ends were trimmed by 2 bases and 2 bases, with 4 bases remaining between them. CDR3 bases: TGTGCCAGCAGCTTACAGGCTGGAAACACCATATATTTT. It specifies CASSLQAGNTIYF. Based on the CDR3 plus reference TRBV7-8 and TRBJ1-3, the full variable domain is GAGVSQSPRYKVAKRGQDVALRCDPISGHVSLFWYQQALGQGPEFLTYFQNEAQLDKSGLPSDRFFAERPEGSVSTLKIQRTQQEDSAVYLCASSLQAGNTIYFGEGSWLTVV.

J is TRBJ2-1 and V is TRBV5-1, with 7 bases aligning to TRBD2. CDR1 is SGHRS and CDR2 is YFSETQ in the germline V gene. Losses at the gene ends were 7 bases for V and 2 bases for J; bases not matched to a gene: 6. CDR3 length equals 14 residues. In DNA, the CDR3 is TGCGCCAGCTCCGCGGGAGTGGCCTACAATGAGCAGTTCTTC. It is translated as CASSAGVAYNEQFF.

CDR3 region: CASSLGLGNEKLFF. The CDR3, as DNA: TGTGCCAGCAGCTTGGGACTGGGTAATGAAAAACTGTTTTTT. J is TRBJ1-4 and V is TRBV5-4; D not certain. This CDR3 has 14 amino acids. Germline CDR1 and CDR2: SGHNT and YYREEE (reference sequence). V was shortened by 0 bases and J by 4 bases, with 7 bases between the two germline ends.

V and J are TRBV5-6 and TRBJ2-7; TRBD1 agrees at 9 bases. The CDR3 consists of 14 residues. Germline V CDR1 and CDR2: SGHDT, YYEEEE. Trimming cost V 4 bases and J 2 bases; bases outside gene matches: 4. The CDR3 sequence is CASSPGTGPYEQYF. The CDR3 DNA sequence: TGTGCCAGCAGCCCCGGGACAGGGCCCTACGAGCAGTACTTC.

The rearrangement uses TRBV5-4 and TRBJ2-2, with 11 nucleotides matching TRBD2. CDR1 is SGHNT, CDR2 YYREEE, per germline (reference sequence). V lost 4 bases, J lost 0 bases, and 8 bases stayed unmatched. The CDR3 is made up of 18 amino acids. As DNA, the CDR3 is TGTGCCAGCAGCCCCCCGGGACTAGCGGTTACGAACACCGGGGAGCTGTTTTTT. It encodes CASSPPGLAVTNTGELFF.

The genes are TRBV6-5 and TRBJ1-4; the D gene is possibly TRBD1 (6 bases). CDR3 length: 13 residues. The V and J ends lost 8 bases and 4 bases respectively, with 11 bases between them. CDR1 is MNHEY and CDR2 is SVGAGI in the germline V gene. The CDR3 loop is CASRPGVNEKLFF. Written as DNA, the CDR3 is TGTGCCAGCCGGCCAGGGGTTAATGAAAAACTGTTTTTT.

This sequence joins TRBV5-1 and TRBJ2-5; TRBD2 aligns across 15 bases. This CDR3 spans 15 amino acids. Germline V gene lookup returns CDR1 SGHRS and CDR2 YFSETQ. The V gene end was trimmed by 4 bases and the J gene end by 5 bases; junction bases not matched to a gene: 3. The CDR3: CASSPGLAGGETQYF. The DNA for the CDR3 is TGCGCCAGCAGCCCTGGACTAGCGGGAGGGGAGACCCAGTACTTC.

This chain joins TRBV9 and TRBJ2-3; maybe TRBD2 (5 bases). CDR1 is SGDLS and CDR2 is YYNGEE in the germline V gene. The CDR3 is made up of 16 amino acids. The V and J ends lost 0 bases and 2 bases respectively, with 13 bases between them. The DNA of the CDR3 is TGTGCCAGCAGCGTAGGATCTAGCAGCTCCACAGATACGCAGTATTTT. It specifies CASSVGSSSSTDTQYF.

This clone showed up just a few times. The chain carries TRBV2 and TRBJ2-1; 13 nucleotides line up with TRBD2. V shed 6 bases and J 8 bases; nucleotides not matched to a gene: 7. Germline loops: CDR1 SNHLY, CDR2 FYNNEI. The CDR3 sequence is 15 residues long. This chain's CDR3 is CASSPGLAGLDEQFF. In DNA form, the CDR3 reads TGTGCCAGCAGCCCGGGACTAGCGGGACTCGATGAGCAGTTCTTC.

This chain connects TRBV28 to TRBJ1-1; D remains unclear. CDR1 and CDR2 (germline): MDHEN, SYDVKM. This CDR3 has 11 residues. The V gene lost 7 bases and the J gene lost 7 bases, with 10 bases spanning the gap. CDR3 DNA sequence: TGTGCCAGCACCCTTGAGGGTGAAGCTTTCTTT. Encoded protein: CASTLEGEAFF.

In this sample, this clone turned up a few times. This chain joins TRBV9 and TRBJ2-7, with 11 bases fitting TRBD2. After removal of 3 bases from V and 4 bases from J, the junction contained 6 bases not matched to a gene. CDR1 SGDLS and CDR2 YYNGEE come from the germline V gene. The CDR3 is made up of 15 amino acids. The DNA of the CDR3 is TGTGCCAGCAGCGAGACTAGCGGGGTGGGGTACGAGCAGTACTTC. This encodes CASSETSGVGYEQYF.

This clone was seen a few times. Here the CDR3 DNA reads TGTGCCAGCAGCCCGCGACAGGGGGCGGGCTACACCTTC. Translated, it gives CASSPRQGAGYTF. The genes are TRBV9 and TRBJ1-2, with 10 bases lining up with TRBD1. The germline V gene encodes CDR1 SGDLS and CDR2 YYNGEE. Trimming took 4 bases from V and 8 from J; bases not matched to a gene: 5. The CDR3 runs 13 residues.

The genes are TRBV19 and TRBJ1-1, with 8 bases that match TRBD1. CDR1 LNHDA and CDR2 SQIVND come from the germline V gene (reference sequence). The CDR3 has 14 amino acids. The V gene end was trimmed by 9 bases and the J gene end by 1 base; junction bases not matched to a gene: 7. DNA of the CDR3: TGTGCCAGCGGACGGGGGACAGGGAACACTGAAGCTTTCTTT. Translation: CASGRGTGNTEAFF.

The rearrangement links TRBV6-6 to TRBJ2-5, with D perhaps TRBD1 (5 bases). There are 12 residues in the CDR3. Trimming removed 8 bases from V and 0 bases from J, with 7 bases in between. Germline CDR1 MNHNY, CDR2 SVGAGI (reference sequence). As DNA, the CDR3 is TGTGCCAGCGGGGCGTACCAAGAGACCCAGTACTTC. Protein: CASGAYQETQYF.

Written as DNA, the CDR3 is TGTGCCAGCAGCTTATCCCGGACAGGGGGCAATGGCTACACCTTC. This gives the protein CASSLSRTGGNGYTF. The V and J genes are TRBV7-8 and TRBJ1-2, with 11 nucleotides matching TRBD1. CDR3 length equals 15 residues. After removal of 2 bases from V and 6 bases from J, the junction contained 5 bases not matched to a gene. CDR1 and CDR2 from the germline V gene are SGHVS and FQNEAQ. Full variable domain (rest looked up from reference TRBV7-8 and TRBJ1-2): GAGVSQSPRYKVAKRGQDVALRCDPISGHVSLFWYQQALGQGPEFLTYFQNEAQLDKSGLPSDRFFAERPEGSVSTLKIQRTQQEDSAVYLCASSLSRTGGNGYTFGSGTRLTVV.

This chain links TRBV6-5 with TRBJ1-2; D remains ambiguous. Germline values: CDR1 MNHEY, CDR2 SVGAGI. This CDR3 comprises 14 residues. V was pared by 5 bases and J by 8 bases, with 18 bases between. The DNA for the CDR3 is TGTGCCAGCAGTCGAGCGACGCCCCGGTGGGGCTACACCTTC. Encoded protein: CASSRATPRWGYTF.

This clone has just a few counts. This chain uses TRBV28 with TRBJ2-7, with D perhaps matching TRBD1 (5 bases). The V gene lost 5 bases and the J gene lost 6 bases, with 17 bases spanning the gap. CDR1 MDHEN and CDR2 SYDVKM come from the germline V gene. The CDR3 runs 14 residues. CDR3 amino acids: CASSTNSQGGEQYF. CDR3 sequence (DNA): TGTGCCAGCAGTACGAACAGTCAGGGCGGCGAGCAGTACTTC.

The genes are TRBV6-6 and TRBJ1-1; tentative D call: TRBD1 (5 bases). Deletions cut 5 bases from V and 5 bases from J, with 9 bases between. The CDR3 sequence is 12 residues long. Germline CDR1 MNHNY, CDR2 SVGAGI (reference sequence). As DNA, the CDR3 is TGTGCCAGCAGTCCTCAGGGAACTGAAGCTTTCTTT. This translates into CASSPQGTEAFF.

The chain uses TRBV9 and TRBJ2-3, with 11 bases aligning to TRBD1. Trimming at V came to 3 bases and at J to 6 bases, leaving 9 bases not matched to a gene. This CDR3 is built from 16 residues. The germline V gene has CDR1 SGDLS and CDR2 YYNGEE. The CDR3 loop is CASSEPGQGDFDTQYF. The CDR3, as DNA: TGTGCCAGCAGCGAGCCGGGACAGGGGGATTTCGATACGCAGTATTTT.

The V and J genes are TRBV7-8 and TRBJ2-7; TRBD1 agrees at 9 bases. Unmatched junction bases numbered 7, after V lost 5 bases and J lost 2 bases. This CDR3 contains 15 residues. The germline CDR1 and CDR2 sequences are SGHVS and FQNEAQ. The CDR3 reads CASSPAGTGTYEQYF. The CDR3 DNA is TGTGCCAGCAGCCCGGCCGGGACAGGGACCTACGAGCAGTACTTC.

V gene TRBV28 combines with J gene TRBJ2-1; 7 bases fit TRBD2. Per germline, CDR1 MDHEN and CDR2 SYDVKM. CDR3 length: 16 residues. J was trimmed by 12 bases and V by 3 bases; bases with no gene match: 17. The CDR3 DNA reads TGTGCCAGCAGTTTGGTTGGGGGGATGAGCGGGGAACCGCAGTTCTTC. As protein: CASSLVGGMSGEPQFF.

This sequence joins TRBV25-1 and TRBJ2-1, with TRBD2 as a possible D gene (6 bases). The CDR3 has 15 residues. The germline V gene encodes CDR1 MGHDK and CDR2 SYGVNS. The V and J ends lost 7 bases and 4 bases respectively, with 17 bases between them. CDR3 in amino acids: CASTSGTFGYNEQFF. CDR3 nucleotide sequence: TGTGCCAGCACTTCCGGGACTTTCGGTTACAATGAGCAGTTCTTC.

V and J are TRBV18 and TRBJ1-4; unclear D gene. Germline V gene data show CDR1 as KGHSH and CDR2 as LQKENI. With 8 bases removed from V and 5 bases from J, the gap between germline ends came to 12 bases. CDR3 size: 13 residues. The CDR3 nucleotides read TGTGCCAGCGCGCCTCGCATCAATGAAAAACTGTTTTTT. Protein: CASAPRINEKLFF.

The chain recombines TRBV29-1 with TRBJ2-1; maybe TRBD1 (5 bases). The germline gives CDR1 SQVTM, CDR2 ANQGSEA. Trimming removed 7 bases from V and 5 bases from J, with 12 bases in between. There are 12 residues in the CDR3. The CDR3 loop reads CSGWGGNNEQFF. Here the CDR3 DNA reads TGCAGCGGGTGGGGCGGCAACAATGAGCAGTTCTTC.